Listed here are 23 T cell receptor beta chains from one sample, sequenced in a study of shared clonotypes between healthy human individuals. This table comes from immunoSEQ multiplex PCR, and its TCRdb copy is limited to in-frame clones, with some not included. The sample consists of some 2,000,000 clones, about 95% of them appearing once. Naive CD8 cells, CD45RO-negative and positively selected for CCR7, excluded terminally differentiated effector memory CD45RA+ cells. Input material: naive CD8+ T cells sorted from blood. The source of these receptors is a man between 18 and 35 years old in good health.

This clone appeared once. The rearrangement joins TRBV25-1 to TRBJ1-2, with unresolved D. This CDR3 is built from 12 residues. Germline V gene data show CDR1 as MGHDK and CDR2 as SYGVNS. The ends were cut back, 4 bases at V and 6 bases at J, with 9 bases in the middle. The CDR3: CASSAIPNGYTF. The CDR3 region has the DNA TGTGCCAGCAGTGCAATTCCTAATGGCTACACCTTC.

V gene TRBV10-1 combines with J gene TRBJ2-7, with a tentative D call TRBD1 (5 bases). CDR3 length: 15 amino acids. The germline gives CDR1 WNHNN, CDR2 SYGVQD (reference sequence). V was cut by 0 bases and J by 5 bases, with 14 bases left in between. The CDR3 sequence is CASSESSEGVDEQYF. The CDR3 DNA is TGCGCCAGCAGTGAGTCGAGTGAAGGGGTGGACGAGCAGTACTTC.

V and J are TRBV5-6 and TRBJ2-3; the D gene is possibly TRBD2 (6 bases). CDR1 is SGHDT, CDR2 YYEEEE, per germline. The CDR3 is made up of 18 amino acids. Trimming pared 0 bases from V and 1 base from J, leaving 18 bases between. CDR3 loop: CASSLEAGSFWGTDTQYF. The DNA of the CDR3 is TGTGCCAGCAGCTTGGAGGCGGGGTCCTTTTGGGGCACAGATACGCAGTATTTT.

Only one count was recorded for this clone. V usage is TRBV9 and J usage is TRBJ2-1, with no clear D. The germline gives CDR1 SGDLS, CDR2 YYNGEE. CDR3 length: 16 residues. V was clipped by 0 bases and J by 4 bases, with 14 bases between them. The chain's CDR3 is CASSVAGVFGYNEQFF. The CDR3 DNA sequence: TGTGCCAGCAGCGTAGCCGGCGTGTTCGGGTACAATGAGCAGTTCTTC.

J is TRBJ2-1 and V is TRBV15; D remains ambiguous. Germline V lookup: CDR1 LNHNV, CDR2 YYDKDF (reference sequence). Trimming removed 2 bases at V and 0 bases at J, with 14 bases between. The CDR3 loop spans 17 amino acids. The CDR3 loop is CATSRSRTDASYNEQFF. CDR3 sequence (DNA): TGTGCCACCAGCAGATCCCGAACGGACGCCTCCTACAATGAGCAGTTCTTC.

The chain combines TRBV11-2 with TRBJ2-3; D is possibly TRBD2 (6 bases). The germline V gene encodes CDR1 SGHAT and CDR2 FQNNGV. CDR3 length: 16 amino acids. V was clipped by 6 bases and J by 0 bases, with 16 bases between them. DNA of the CDR3: TGTGCCAGCAGGCCCCCGGGGCGGGGAAGCACAGATACGCAGTATTTT. Its translation is CASRPPGRGSTDTQYF. Using reference TRBV11-2 and TRBJ2-3 for the parts outside the CDR3, the full variable domain is EAGVAQSPRYKIIEKRQSVAFWCNPISGHATLYWYQQILGQGPKLLIQFQNNGVVDDSQLPKDRFSAERLKGVDSTLKIQPAKLEDSAVYLCASRPPGRGSTDTQYFGPGTRLTVL.

The chain employs TRBV6-7 and TRBJ2-1, with 12 bases fitting TRBD2. TRBV6-7 carries the ORF label, with uncertain function. The V segment lost 4 bases and the J segment 6 bases; nucleotides outside the gene matches: 10. The CDR3 has 17 residues. The CDR3 region is CASSLKGLAGGSNEQFF. CDR3 in DNA: TGTGCCAGCAGTTTGAAGGGGCTAGCGGGGGGGAGCAATGAGCAGTTCTTC.

The chain links TRBV4-1 to TRBJ2-7; a weak D match, TRBD1 (5 bases). V was clipped by 1 base and J by 0 bases, with 10 bases between them. This CDR3 region has 15 residues. Germline values: CDR1 MGHRA, CDR2 YSYEKL. CDR3 sequence reads: CASSQVKGSSYEQYF. In nucleotides, the CDR3 is TGCGCCAGCAGCCAAGTTAAGGGGTCCTCCTACGAGCAGTACTTC.

This chain joins TRBV7-3 and TRBJ2-3; D not certain. In germline, CDR1 is SGHTA, CDR2 FQGTGA. Trimming left V 2 bases short and J 4 bases short, with 7 bases between. This CDR3 is 13 amino acids long. Here the CDR3 reads CASSLGSADTQYF. The CDR3 nucleotides are TGTGCCAGCAGCTTAGGGTCCGCAGATACGCAGTATTTT.

Concerning this clone itself: The sample holds other DNA sequences that translate to the same CDR3. The V and J genes are TRBV4-1 and TRBJ2-7, with unresolved D. Looked up from germline, CDR1 is MGHRA and CDR2 is YSYEKL. The CDR3 sequence is 13 residues long. Trimming shortened V by 0 bases and J by 0 bases, and 3 bases separated the two germline ends. The CDR3 coding sequence is TGCGCCAGCAGCCAAGAAAGCTCCTACGAGCAGTACTTC. It encodes CASSQESSYEQYF.

J is TRBJ2-7 and V is TRBV28; D unclear. The CDR3 sequence is 12 residues long. The germline CDR1 and CDR2 sequences are MDHEN and SYDVKM. Trimming shortened V by 4 bases and J by 3 bases, and 7 bases separated the two germline ends. The CDR3 DNA follows: TGTGCCAGCAGTTCAAATCTCTACGAGCAGTACTTC. Residues: CASSSNLYEQYF.

The CDR3 reads CASSHLVGVSSYEQYF. The CDR3 bases are TGTGCCAGCAGCCACCTCGTGGGTGTAAGCTCCTACGAGCAGTACTTC. This chain joins TRBV28 and TRBJ2-7; D not resolved. CDR1 is MDHEN and CDR2 is SYDVKM in the germline V gene. V was shortened by 6 bases and J by 0 bases, with 18 bases between the two germline ends. The CDR3 length is 16 residues. Complete variable domain (other parts from reference TRBV28 and TRBJ2-7): DVKVTQSSRYLVKRTGEKVFLECVQDMDHENMFWYRQDPGLGLRLIYFSYDVKMKEKGDIPEGYSVSREKKERFSLILESASTNQTSMYLCASSHLVGVSSYEQYFGPGTRLTVT.

The count of this clone is one. The chain carries TRBV4-3 and TRBJ2-5; 10 bases agree with TRBD2. V was pared by 0 bases and J by 4 bases, with 14 bases of the junction left unmatched. The V gene's germline CDR1 is LGHNA and CDR2 YSLEER. The length of the CDR3 is 19 residues. CDR3 bases: TGCGCCAGCAGCCAAGATAGGGCGGGAATAGCGGGAGGAAGAGAGACCCAGTACTTC. Amino acid sequence: CASSQDRAGIAGGRETQYF.

V is TRBV7-9 and J is TRBJ2-7; 7 positions match TRBD2. Germline loops: CDR1 SEHNR, CDR2 FQNEAQ (reference sequence). The J segment lost 2 bases and the V segment lost 5 bases, leaving 6 bases of the junction unmatched. The CDR3 has 14 residues. Here the CDR3 DNA reads TGTGCCAGCAGCACTCACGGGGGGACCTACGAGCAGTACTTC. Its protein is CASSTHGGTYEQYF. The variable domain in full, completed from reference TRBV7-9 and TRBJ2-7, reads DTGVSQNPRHKITKRGQNVTFRCDPISEHNRLYWYRQTLGQGPEFLTYFQNEAQLEKSRLLSDRFSAERPKGSFSTLEIQRTEQGDSAMYLCASSTHGGTYEQYFGPGTRLTVT.

A remark on this clone: Other DNA variants within this sample encode the same CDR3. The chain uses TRBV27 and TRBJ2-7, with 11 bases identical to TRBD1. CDR3 size: 14 residues. Germline assignment: CDR1 MNHEY and CDR2 SMNVEV (reference sequence). V dropped 6 bases and J dropped 4; count of bases not matched to a gene: 5. CDR3 DNA: TGTGCCAGCAGCTACAGGGACAGGGGGTACGAGCAGTACTTC. Amino acid sequence: CASSYRDRGYEQYF.

The V call is TRBV29-1, the J call TRBJ2-7; 11 bases map to TRBD2. Germline CDR1 SQVTM, CDR2 ANQGSEA. The CDR3 is 15 amino acids. V was pared by 6 bases and J by 1 base, with 8 bases of the junction left unmatched. The CDR3 DNA reads TGCAGCGTAAGAATAGCGGGAGGGCCGTCCTACGAGCAGTACTTC. It specifies CSVRIAGGPSYEQYF.

This rearrangement joins TRBV7-2 to TRBJ2-7; no clear D gene. The V gene lost 5 bases and the J gene lost 5 bases, with 10 bases spanning the gap. The CDR3 contains 12 residues. Germline CDR1 reads SGHTA; CDR2 reads FQGNSA. CDR3 residues: CASSPRLHEQYF. In DNA form, the CDR3 reads TGTGCCAGCAGCCCAAGGCTCCACGAGCAGTACTTC.

As DNA, the CDR3 is TGCGCCAGCAGCTTGAGCTCGGGACTAGGATCCTACGAGCAGTACTTC. It specifies CASSLSSGLGSYEQYF. The rearrangement uses TRBV5-1 and TRBJ2-7, with 8 bases identical to TRBD2. The CDR3 is 16 residues long. With V trimmed by 1 base and J by 1 base, 7 bases remained unmatched. Germline V gene lookup returns CDR1 SGHRS and CDR2 YFSETQ. The full variable domain, completed using reference TRBV5-1 and TRBJ2-7, is KAGVTQTPRYLIKTRGQQVTLSCSPISGHRSVSWYQQTPGQGLQFLFEYFSETQRNKGNFPGRFSGRQFSNSRSEMNVSTLELGDSALYLCASSLSSGLGSYEQYFGPGTRLTVT.

J is TRBJ2-3 and V is TRBV12-5; no clear D. This CDR3 has 12 residues. Trimming removed 6 bases from V and 3 bases from J, with 7 bases in between. CDR1 and CDR2 from the germline V gene are LGHNT and FRNRAP. The CDR3 loop reads CASGWETDTQYF. The CDR3 coding sequence is TGTGCTAGTGGGTGGGAAACAGATACGCAGTATTTT.

This chain joins TRBV7-8 and TRBJ1-2; a possible D gene is TRBD1 (5 bases). The CDR3 loop spans 14 amino acids. Germline values: CDR1 SGHVS, CDR2 FQNEAQ. V shed 5 bases and J shed 5 bases, with 15 bases lying between them. The CDR3 loop is CASSPPGPPYGYTF. The CDR3 region has the DNA TGTGCCAGCAGCCCCCCGGGACCCCCGTATGGCTACACCTTC.

Details on this clone: The junction does not match germline at one end; this may be a read error. The chain links TRBV7-9 to TRBJ2-7; possible D gene TRBD1, 6 bases. The CDR3 consists of 12 residues. Germline V gene lookup returns CDR1 SEHNR and CDR2 FQNEAQ (reference sequence). The chain's CDR3 is CASSLANQQGNF. In nucleotides, the CDR3 is TGTGCCAGCAGCTTAGCGAACCAACAGGGAAACTTC.

The V and J genes are TRBV5-1 and TRBJ1-4; D unclear. The CDR3 runs to 16 residues. Germline CDR1 SGHRS, CDR2 YFSETQ. The ends were cut back, 4 bases at V and 0 bases at J, with 13 bases in the middle. The CDR3 DNA follows: TGCGCCAGCAGCCAAGAGGAAGCAGCAACTAATGAAAAACTGTTTTTT. It translates to CASSQEEAATNEKLFF.

V is TRBV6-6 and J is TRBJ1-5; 8 bases align to TRBD1. Trimming cost V 7 bases and J 0 bases; bases outside gene matches: 5. The CDR3 runs 15 residues. Germline V CDR1 and CDR2: MNHNY, SVGAGI (reference sequence). The CDR3 sequence: CASTKDRVSNQPQHF. The CDR3 DNA reads TGTGCCAGCACCAAGGACAGGGTTAGCAATCAGCCCCAGCATTTT.